The 16 T cell receptor beta chains listed next were all sequenced from one sample in a study of blood T cell repertoires in COVID-19. Profiling relied on immunoSEQ multiplex PCR, and the TCRdb table lists in-frame clones only, not all of them. This table has roughly 84,000 clones, around four fifths appearing once. Sequencing was carried out using peripheral blood. The origin of the receptors is a man older than 75 with active or convalescent COVID-19.

This clone appeared a few times. The chain joins TRBV7-8 to TRBJ1-2, with a possible D match to TRBD1 (6 bases). This CDR3 region has 15 residues. Trimming shortened V by 1 base and J by 7 bases, and 16 bases separated the two germline ends. Germline CDR1 reads SGHVS; CDR2 reads FQNEAQ. CDR3 sequence reads: CASSLVQGPSGGYTF. CDR3 nucleotide sequence: TGTGCCAGCAGCTTAGTTCAGGGGCCGTCCGGTGGCTACACCTTC.

This sequence joins TRBV12-1 and TRBJ2-1; no DNA check was done on the table's D call, TRBD2. TRBV12-1 is a pseudogene segment. The CDR3 is 15 amino acids. DNA of the CDR3: TGTGCCAGCAGGGGGACTAGTAGGGCGACCAATGAGCAGTTCTTC. This codes for CASRGTSRATNEQFF.

This clone was detected once. This chain links TRBV9 with TRBJ1-1; no reliable D call. V shed 4 bases and J shed 2 bases, with 18 bases lying between them. The germline CDR1 and CDR2 sequences are SGDLS and YYNGEE. This CDR3 is built from 16 residues. The chain's CDR3 is CASSRVGGFVNTEAFF. In nucleotides, the CDR3 is TGTGCCAGCAGCCGAGTCGGAGGGTTCGTAAACACTGAAGCTTTCTTT. The variable domain in full, with the rest retrieved from reference TRBV9 and TRBJ1-1, is DSGVTQTPKHLITATGQRVTLRCSPRSGDLSVYWYQQSLDQGLQFLIQYYNGEERAKGNILERFSAQQFPDLHSELNLSSLELGDSALYFCASSRVGGFVNTEAFFGQGTRLTVV.

In this sample, this clone turned up a few times. This chain uses TRBV7-9 with TRBJ2-5; tentative D call: TRBD1 (5 bases). The CDR3 totals 14 residues. The germline V gene encodes CDR1 SEHNR and CDR2 FQNEAQ (reference sequence). Trimming removed 2 bases at V and 2 bases at J, with 9 bases between. The CDR3 region is CASSLYRTQETQYF. For the CDR3, the DNA is TGTGCCAGCAGCTTATATCGGACACAAGAGACCCAGTACTTC.

The chain couples TRBV20-1 to TRBJ1-2; D is uncertain. V shed 3 bases and J shed 7 bases, with 9 bases lying between them. This CDR3 region has 11 residues. Per germline, CDR1 DFQATT and CDR2 SNEGSKA (reference sequence). In nucleotides, the CDR3 is TGCAGTGCTAGTTCCCGAGGTGGCTACACCTTC. The encoded protein is CSASSRGGYTF.

The chain carries TRBV30 and TRBJ1-2, with D perhaps TRBD1 (5 bases). CDR1 is GTSNPN and CDR2 is SVGIG in the germline V gene (reference sequence). The CDR3 runs to 12 residues. Deletions cut 2 bases from V and 4 bases from J, with 8 bases between. The CDR3 spells CAWSLDSYGYTF. The DNA of the CDR3 is TGTGCCTGGAGTCTAGACAGCTATGGCTACACCTTC.

V usage is TRBV29-1 and J usage is TRBJ1-1; the D is unclear. The CDR3 extends over 12 amino acids. Germline V gene data show CDR1 as SQVTM and CDR2 as ANQGSEA. The ends were cut back, 7 bases at V and 2 bases at J, with 11 bases in the middle. DNA of the CDR3: TGCAGCGCGACGGTGTCTAACACTGAAGCTTTCTTT. Amino acid sequence: CSATVSNTEAFF.

The rearrangement uses TRBV5-1 and TRBJ1-4; possible D gene TRBD1, 5 bases. Germline loops: CDR1 SGHRS, CDR2 YFSETQ. Trimming stripped 2 bases from V and 4 bases from J, with 9 bases between. The CDR3 is made up of 14 amino acids. CDR3 region: CASSLGADNEKLFF. The DNA for the CDR3 is TGCGCCAGCAGCTTAGGGGCCGATAATGAAAAACTGTTTTTT.

On this clone: The sample has other DNA sequences that encode this CDR3 too. The gene calls are TRBV5-4 and TRBJ1-1, with 7 bases that match TRBD1. The CDR3 covers 14 residues. Per germline, CDR1 SGHNT and CDR2 YYREEE (reference sequence). V was clipped by 4 bases and J by 2 bases; unmatched bases: 5. The CDR3 loop is CASSLDRANTEAFF. The CDR3 DNA reads TGTGCCAGCAGCCTTGACAGGGCTAACACTGAAGCTTTCTTT.

The chain couples TRBV5-6 to TRBJ1-1; D is undetermined. Looked up from germline, CDR1 is SGHDT and CDR2 is YYEEEE. The CDR3 loop spans 13 amino acids. V lost 1 base and J 1 base, leaving 5 bases between the germline ends. CDR3 residues: CASSLNRNTEAFF. The CDR3 coding sequence is TGTGCCAGCAGCTTGAACAGGAACACTGAAGCTTTCTTT.

The chain combines TRBV6-4 with TRBJ2-2, with D possibly TRBD1 on 6 matching bases. CDR3 length equals 14 residues. Trimming left V 3 bases short and J 4 bases short, with 9 bases between. The germline V gene encodes CDR1 MRHNA and CDR2 SNTAGT. The CDR3 region is CASSERGGTGELFF. The CDR3 nucleotides are TGTGCCAGCAGTGAAAGAGGGGGCACCGGGGAGCTGTTTTTT.

The chain carries TRBV7-9 and TRBJ1-1; 7 nucleotides align to TRBD1. This CDR3 spans 14 amino acids. Losses at the gene ends were 5 bases for V and 2 bases for J; bases not matched to a gene: 5. Germline CDR1 SEHNR, CDR2 FQNEAQ (reference sequence). CDR3 sequence reads: CASSLGQTNTEAFF. In nucleotides, the CDR3 is TGTGCCAGCAGCCTGGGACAGACCAACACTGAAGCTTTCTTT.

This clone was seen only once. V gene TRBV6-5 combines with J gene TRBJ1-6; D remains ambiguous. CDR3 length: 14 amino acids. The germline V and J ends were trimmed by 4 bases and 8 bases, with 12 bases remaining between them. Germline CDR1 reads MNHEY; CDR2 reads SVGAGI. The CDR3 DNA is TGTGCCAGCAGTTTGGACTCCGGCTATTCACCCCTCCACTTT. Protein sequence: CASSLDSGYSPLHF.

The gene calls are TRBV5-6 and TRBJ1-6; no clear D gene. V was trimmed by 4 bases and J by 7 bases, leaving 9 bases between them. There are 13 residues in the CDR3. Germline-derived CDR1 and CDR2 are SGHDT and YYEEEE. CDR3 region: CASSAVGNSPLHF. The DNA of the CDR3 is TGTGCCAGCAGCGCGGTCGGGAATTCACCCCTCCACTTT.

This CDR3 is CASSIGDRGPGNQPQHF. DNA of the CDR3: TGTGCCAGTAGTATCGGGGACAGGGGGCCGGGTAATCAGCCCCAGCATTTT. The chain uses TRBV19 and TRBJ1-5, with TRBD1 identical over 12 bases. The CDR3 has 17 residues. Trimming at V came to 3 bases and at J to 4 bases, leaving 7 bases not matched to a gene. Germline CDR1 LNHDA, CDR2 SQIVND (reference sequence).

The chain joins TRBV24-1 to TRBJ2-2; TRBD1 matches 7 bases. CDR1 and CDR2 (germline): KGHDR, SFDVKD. V was pared by 4 bases and J by 5 bases, with 6 bases of the junction left unmatched. CDR3 size: 15 residues. The CDR3 nucleotides read TGTGCCACCAGTGAGGGTGACAGGGTTACCGGGGAGCTGTTTTTT. Encoded protein: CATSEGDRVTGELFF.